A single sample gave rise to the 27 T cell receptor beta chains below, sequenced in a study of post-analysis software for immune sequencing data. Unique molecular identifiers were present in the TCR beta cDNA libraries. TCRdb re-called the PCR reads through MiXCR, storing one row per CDR3 protein. The sample includes fewer than 850,000 distinct CDR3 sequences, 25% to 30% seen only once; the top ten take roughly 0.53%. Notes on the study in general: Comparison of patients with controls showed about 5 TRBV segments more frequent in patients, TRBV5-6, TRBV5-1 and TRBV20-1 among them.

No cognate antigen is known for these TCRs. Input material: blood. These receptors were obtained from a girl aged 5 to 17 with multiple sclerosis.

This clonotype was counted only a few times. The CDR3 reads CSARGLYTEAFF. DNA of the CDR3: TGCAGTGCTAGAGGCTTATACACTGAAGCTTTCTTT. The V gene is TRBV20-1, the J gene TRBJ1-1; the D is unclear. The CDR3 spans 12 residues. Germline CDR1 and CDR2: DFQATT and SNEGSKA (reference sequence). The V end was cut by 1 base, the J end by 3 bases, with 6 bases between.

On this clonotype itself: The conserved phenylalanine or tryptophan is not found at the CDR3 terminus, so this likely reflects a read error. V is TRBV20-1 and J is TRBJ2-5; D not resolved. Between the trimmed V and J ends, which lost 0 bases and 0 bases, there was a span of 8 bases. The germline gives CDR1 DFQATT, CDR2 SNEGSKA (reference sequence). CDR3 size: 14 residues. CDR3 DNA: TGCAGTGCTAGAGATAATCGGTACCAAGAGACCCAGTACTTA. This gives the protein CSARDNRYQETQYL.

This clonotype appeared a few times. The chain employs TRBV7-2 and TRBJ2-5; D is undetermined. The CDR3 consists of 14 residues. Germline-derived CDR1 and CDR2 are SGHTA and FQGNSA. The V end lost 5 bases, the J end lost 2 bases, and 12 bases lay between the germline ends. The CDR3 region is CASSRRTEQETQYF. CDR3 DNA: TGTGCCAGCAGCCGACGGACGGAGCAAGAGACCCAGTACTTC.

This clonotype was seen more than once but under ten times. This chain connects TRBV6-1 to TRBJ2-7; 10 nucleotides line up with TRBD1. Germline CDR1 MNHNS, CDR2 SASEGT. The CDR3 extends over 16 amino acids. The ends lost 6 bases at V and 3 bases at J; junction bases unmatched: 11. The DNA for the CDR3 is TGTGCCAGCAGAGCCTTGCCGGGACAGGGGATCTACGAGCAGTACTTC. Protein: CASRALPGQGIYEQYF.

The chain employs TRBV28 and TRBJ1-5; the D is unclear. The germline V gene encodes CDR1 MDHEN and CDR2 SYDVKM. The CDR3 has 13 amino acids. The V end lost 7 bases, the J end lost 6 bases, and 13 bases lay between the germline ends. CDR3 DNA sequence: TGTGCCAGCATTGGGGTCGTGGGTCAGCCCCAGCATTTT. This codes for CASIGVVGQPQHF.

The chain uses TRBV6-6 and TRBJ2-1; D call uncertain. Germline assignment: CDR1 MNHNY and CDR2 SVGAGI (reference sequence). This CDR3 region has 11 residues. With 8 bases removed from V and 7 bases from J, the gap between germline ends came to 9 bases. CDR3 sequence: CASAPLNEQFF. In nucleotides, the CDR3 is TGTGCCAGCGCCCCACTTAATGAGCAGTTCTTC.

J is TRBJ2-7 and V is TRBV28; 8 nucleotides agree with TRBD1. The V gene end was trimmed by 7 bases and the J gene end by 3 bases; junction bases not matched to a gene: 8. This CDR3 has 14 residues. Germline V CDR1 and CDR2: MDHEN, SYDVKM. CDR3 sequence (DNA): TGTGCCAGCATTGCCGGACAGGGTCTCTACGAGCAGTACTTC. As protein: CASIAGQGLYEQYF.

The rearrangement uses TRBV20-1 and TRBJ2-7, with D perhaps TRBD1 (5 bases). V shed 3 bases and J shed 1 base, with 10 bases lying between them. Germline assignment: CDR1 DFQATT and CDR2 SNEGSKA (reference sequence). The length of the CDR3 is 13 residues. CDR3 in amino acids: CSASVPGSYEQYF. In nucleotides, the CDR3 is TGCAGTGCTAGTGTCCCAGGGTCCTACGAGCAGTACTTC.

In its sample, this clonotype was seen once. The V call is TRBV15, the J call TRBJ2-5, with 7 bases identical to TRBD1. The germline V gene encodes CDR1 LNHNV and CDR2 YYDKDF (reference sequence). This CDR3 spans 15 amino acids. Trimming at V came to 3 bases and at J to 4 bases, leaving 8 bases not matched to a gene. CDR3 sequence (DNA): TGTGCCACCAGCAGGGCGTGGGACAGTGGAGAGACCCAGTACTTC. Protein product: CATSRAWDSGETQYF.

V and J are TRBV6-5 and TRBJ2-5, with D perhaps given as TRBD1 or TRBD2 (5 bases each). Germline lookup yields CDR1 MNHEY and CDR2 SVGAGI. The CDR3 runs to 14 residues. V shed 2 bases and J shed 5 bases, with 12 bases lying between them. The CDR3: CASSYGRGGETQYF. The DNA for the CDR3 is TGTGCCAGCAGTTACGGACGGGGCGGGGAGACCCAGTACTTC.

This chain links TRBV4-1 with TRBJ1-1; D perhaps matches TRBD1 (5 bases). This CDR3 is built from 14 residues. Trimming cost V 1 base and J 4 bases, with 10 bases left between them. CDR1 is MGHRA and CDR2 is YSYEKL in the germline V gene. CDR3 region: CASSQATGGTEAFF. The CDR3 DNA reads as TGCGCCAGCAGCCAAGCAACGGGGGGCACTGAAGCTTTCTTT.

This clonotype was found a few times. The chain is built from TRBV20-1 and TRBJ1-6; D perhaps matches TRBD1 (5 bases). Germline CDR1 reads DFQATT; CDR2 reads SNEGSKA (reference sequence). Between the trimmed V and J ends, which lost 7 bases and 7 bases, there was a span of 17 bases. The CDR3 totals 14 residues. The CDR3 here is CSVRPRQLNSPLHF. CDR3 DNA sequence: TGCAGTGTACGTCCGAGACAGTTAAATTCACCCCTCCACTTT.

This clonotype came up a few times. The chain joins TRBV9 to TRBJ1-2, with D possibly matching TRBD1 (5 bases). CDR1 and CDR2 (germline): SGDLS, YYNGEE. V was pared by 4 bases and J by 8 bases, with 15 bases between. The CDR3 extends over 13 amino acids. The CDR3 region is CASSLGGWDGYTF. The DNA of the CDR3 is TGTGCCAGCAGCCTCGGGGGATGGGACGGCTACACCTTC.

This clonotype has only a few counts. The J gene is TRBJ2-3, the V gene TRBV2; TRBD1 matches 8 bases. The trim removed 9 bases at V and 4 bases at J, leaving 3 bases unmatched. This CDR3 contains 12 residues. Germline CDR1 reads SNHLY; CDR2 reads FYNNEI. In DNA, the CDR3 is TGTGCCAGTTGGACAGGGCCAGATACGCAGTATTTT. Translating gives CASWTGPDTQYF.

There are a few counts of this clonotype. The V gene is TRBV29-1, the J gene TRBJ2-6; D is perhaps TRBD1 (5 bases). This CDR3 has 16 residues. In germline, CDR1 is SQVTM, CDR2 ANQGSEA. V was pared by 3 bases and J by 4 bases, with 16 bases between. The chain's CDR3 is CSVDSGSRSGANVLTF. CDR3 coding DNA: TGCAGCGTTGATTCAGGGTCCCGGTCGGGGGCCAACGTCCTGACTTTC.

This clonotype has a handful of counts. The chain uses TRBV5-1 and TRBJ1-1; D is unclear. This CDR3 has 14 amino acids. Germline loops: CDR1 SGHRS, CDR2 YFSETQ. The V and J ends lost 0 bases and 0 bases respectively, with 6 bases between them. CDR3 protein: CASSLAAMNTEAFF. Here the CDR3 DNA reads TGCGCCAGCAGCTTGGCAGCCATGAACACTGAAGCTTTCTTT.

The chain combines TRBV24-1 with TRBJ2-1; either TRBD1 or TRBD2 may supply D (6 bases each). The germline gives CDR1 KGHDR, CDR2 SFDVKD. Trimming left V 3 bases short and J 7 bases short, with 9 bases between. CDR3 size: 13 residues. DNA for the CDR3: TGTGCCACCAGTGATCCGGGGGCTAATGAGCAGTTCTTC. This encodes CATSDPGANEQFF.

This sequence joins TRBV7-9 and TRBJ1-6; unclear D gene. Germline CDR1 and CDR2: SEHNR and FQNEAQ (reference sequence). V lost 5 bases and J 5 bases, leaving 16 bases between the germline ends. The CDR3 sequence is 16 residues long. CDR3 protein: CASSPPGGGDNSPLHF. For the CDR3, the DNA is TGTGCCAGCAGCCCGCCCGGAGGTGGTGATAATTCACCCCTCCACTTT.

J is TRBJ1-1 and V is TRBV29-1; maybe TRBD1 (6 bases). CDR1 SQVTM and CDR2 ANQGSEA come from the germline V gene. CDR3 size: 12 residues. V was trimmed by 7 bases and J by 6 bases, leaving 15 bases between them. The CDR3 DNA reads TGCAGCGCACTTATACAGGGATCTGAAGCTTTCTTT. The encoded protein is CSALIQGSEAFF. The full variable domain, rest sourced from reference TRBV29-1 and TRBJ1-1, is SAVISQKPSRDICQRGTSLTIQCQVDSQVTMMFWYRQQPGQSLTLIATANQGSEATYESGFVIDKFPISRPNLTFSTLTVSNMSPEDSSIYLCSALIQGSEAFFGQGTRLTVV.

This clonotype turned up a few times. The rearrangement joins TRBV6-2 or TRBV6-3 to TRBJ1-5, with 10 bases identical to TRBD1. V was pared by 7 bases and J by 6 bases, with 3 bases of the junction left unmatched. Germline V gives CDR1 MNHEY, CDR2 SVGEGT. The CDR3 runs to 13 residues. The CDR3: CASTGQGGQPQHF. The CDR3, as DNA: TGTGCCAGCACCGGACAGGGGGGTCAGCCCCAGCATTTT.

The chain employs TRBV28 and TRBJ2-5, with D perhaps matching TRBD2 (6 bases). The CDR3 is made up of 15 amino acids. The ends were cut back, 3 bases at V and 11 bases at J, with 22 bases in the middle. The germline V gene has CDR1 MDHEN and CDR2 SYDVKM. CDR3 sequence (DNA): TGTGCCAGCAGTTTGCCGGGACTCCCTAATTACCAGCAGTACTTC. It codes for CASSLPGLPNYQQYF.

There are a few counts of this clonotype. The chain carries TRBV4-1 and TRBJ1-5; D call uncertain. V shed 0 bases and J shed 6 bases, with 6 bases lying between them. Germline CDR1 and CDR2: MGHRA and YSYEKL. The CDR3 loop spans 13 amino acids. The CDR3 sequence: CASSQDLSQPQHF. CDR3 sequence (DNA): TGCGCCAGCAGCCAAGATCTCAGTCAGCCCCAGCATTTT.

This clonotype was observed a few times. The CDR3 protein is CASSFRASSYNEQFF. The CDR3 bases are TGTGCCAGCAGCTTCCGAGCGAGCTCCTACAATGAGCAGTTCTTC. V usage is TRBV7-9 and J usage is TRBJ2-1; no clear D. Deletions cut 3 bases from V and 0 bases from J, with 9 bases between. CDR3 size: 15 residues. CDR1 and CDR2 (germline): SEHNR, FQNEAQ (reference sequence). The full variable domain, with the rest looked up from reference TRBV7-9 and TRBJ2-1, is DTGVSQNPRHKITKRGQNVTFRCDPISEHNRLYWYRQTLGQGPEFLTYFQNEAQLEKSRLLSDRFSAERPKGSFSTLEIQRTEQGDSAMYLCASSFRASSYNEQFFGPGTRLTVL.

The chain carries TRBV7-2 and TRBJ1-5; D is unclear. The CDR3 is 12 amino acids. The V and J ends lost 3 bases and 5 bases respectively, with 5 bases between them. CDR1 and CDR2 (germline): SGHTA, FQGNSA. The CDR3 DNA reads as TGTGCCAGCAGCTTGTTGGATCAGCCCCAGCATTTT. Amino acid sequence: CASSLLDQPQHF.

This clonotype was detected a few times. The rearrangement links TRBV2 to TRBJ2-1; the D gene is possibly TRBD2 (5 bases). This CDR3 region has 13 residues. From germline, CDR1 is SNHLY and CDR2 FYNNEI. The V and J ends lost 5 bases and 10 bases respectively, with 15 bases between them. CDR3 DNA sequence: TGTGCCAGCAGTTATCTGGATACGGGGGAGCAGTTCTTC. This encodes CASSYLDTGEQFF.

The chain recombines TRBV5-6 with TRBJ2-5; D gene uncertain. V lost 4 bases and J lost 2, with 15 bases in between. CDR3 length equals 15 residues. The germline V gene has CDR1 SGHDT and CDR2 YYEEEE. The CDR3 is CASSPLMKQQETQYF. The CDR3 DNA reads as TGTGCCAGCAGCCCCCTGATGAAGCAGCAAGAGACCCAGTACTTC.

The sample holds a few counts of this clonotype. The V gene is TRBV7-2, the J gene TRBJ2-1, with 8 bases lining up with TRBD2. Germline CDR1 SGHTA, CDR2 FQGNSA. With 4 bases clipped from V and 3 bases from J, the junction kept 14 bases outside the gene matches. The CDR3 spans 18 residues. CDR3 sequence (DNA): TGTGCCAGCAGCTCTCAAATAGCGGGAACCAACTTCTACAATGAGCAGTTCTTC. It translates to CASSSQIAGTNFYNEQFF.